Included here is one TCR beta chain sequence, with context. This sample is part of a study of blood T cell repertoires in COVID-19. About the research overall: Sites across the United States, Italy and Spain contributed samples from acute and convalescent COVID-19. T cells, B-cell-depleted T cells, or PBMCs provided the cDNA or gDNA that served as material.

As originally analysed: Estimation of nucleated cell counts was performed using reference gene primer amplification. The assay was immunoSEQ multiplex PCR, and TCRdb's table has in-frame clones only and misses some. V and J calls plus clone size are reproduced from that table; the DNA served to infer D and trimming. The sample shows tens of thousands of clones, 80% of them seen only once. Deletions cut 0 bases from V and 8 bases from J, with 20 bases between. The CDR3 is made up of 16 amino acids. Germline lookup yields CDR1 SGDLS and CDR2 YYNGEE. This TCR derives from a woman aged 80 or older with acute or convalescent COVID-19. The V gene is TRBV9, the J gene TRBJ1-2; possibly TRBD1 for D (6 bases). The specimen was peripheral blood. The CDR3 sequence is CASSVALGDRSRGYTF. The CDR3, as DNA: TGTGCCAGCAGCGTAGCTTTGGGAGACAGGAGTCGCGGCTACACCTTC.